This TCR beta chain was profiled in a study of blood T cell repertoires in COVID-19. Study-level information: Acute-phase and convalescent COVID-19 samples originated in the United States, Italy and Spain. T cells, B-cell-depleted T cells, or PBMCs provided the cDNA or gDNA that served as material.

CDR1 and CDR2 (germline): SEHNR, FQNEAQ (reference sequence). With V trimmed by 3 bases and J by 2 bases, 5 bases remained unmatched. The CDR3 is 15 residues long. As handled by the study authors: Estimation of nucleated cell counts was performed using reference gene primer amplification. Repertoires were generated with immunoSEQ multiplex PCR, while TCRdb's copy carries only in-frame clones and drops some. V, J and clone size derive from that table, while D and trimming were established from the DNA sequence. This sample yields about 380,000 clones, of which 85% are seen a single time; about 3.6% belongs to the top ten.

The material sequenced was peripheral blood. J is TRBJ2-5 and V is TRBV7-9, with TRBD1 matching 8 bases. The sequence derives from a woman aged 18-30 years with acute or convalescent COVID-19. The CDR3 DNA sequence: TGTGCCAGCAGCTTCCTCAGACAGGGGCAAGAGACCCAGTACTTC. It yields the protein CASSFLRQGQETQYF.